What follows are 32 T cell receptor beta chains derived from one specimen sequenced in a study of blood T cell repertoires in COVID-19. The assay was immunoSEQ multiplex PCR, and TCRdb's table has in-frame clones only and misses some. In the table there are around 200,000 clones, about 82% of which are singletons. What was sequenced was PBMCs or T cells enriched from blood (not recorded which). All receptors come from a man aged 35 to 55 with acute COVID-19.

CDR3 in DNA: TGTGCCAGCAGCCCCTGGACAGGGAGCTCCTACGAGCAGTACTTC. It yields the protein CASSPWTGSSYEQYF. The rearrangement joins TRBV14 to TRBJ2-7; 8 nucleotides match TRBD1. The CDR3 runs 15 residues. Trimming at V came to 4 bases and at J to 0 bases, leaving 5 bases not matched to a gene. Germline V lookup: CDR1 SGHDN, CDR2 FVKESK.

The chain uses TRBV7-2 and TRBJ1-6; D unresolved. Trimming shortened V by 2 bases and J by 5 bases, and 10 bases separated the two germline ends. This CDR3 has 15 residues. Per the germline V gene, CDR1 is SGHTA and CDR2 is FQGNSA. The CDR3: CASSLRVADNSPLHF. Here the CDR3 DNA reads TGTGCCAGCAGCTTACGGGTAGCGGATAATTCACCCCTCCACTTT.

The chain has TRBV9 and TRBJ2-1; D possibly corresponds to TRBD1 (6 bases). The V gene lost 4 bases and the J gene lost 9 bases, with 14 bases spanning the gap. CDR3 length equals 13 residues. CDR1 SGDLS and CDR2 YYNGEE come from the germline V gene. CDR3 sequence (DNA): TGTGCCAGCAGCTACGCACAGGGATCTGAGCAGTTCTTC. Encoded protein: CASSYAQGSEQFF. Variable domain in full (rest from reference TRBV9 and TRBJ2-1): DSGVTQTPKHLITATGQRVTLRCSPRSGDLSVYWYQQSLDQGLQFLIQYYNGEERAKGNILERFSAQQFPDLHSELNLSSLELGDSALYFCASSYAQGSEQFFGPGTRLTVL.

This sequence joins TRBV9 and TRBJ2-3; D is unresolved. Germline loops: CDR1 SGDLS, CDR2 YYNGEE. The CDR3 contains 14 residues. V was cut by 4 bases and J by 7 bases, with 16 bases left in between. This CDR3 reads CASSPQTALNTQYF. CDR3 nucleotides: TGTGCCAGCAGCCCTCAGACTGCGCTTAATACGCAGTATTTT. The full variable domain, rest sourced from reference TRBV9 and TRBJ2-3, is DSGVTQTPKHLITATGQRVTLRCSPRSGDLSVYWYQQSLDQGLQFLIQYYNGEERAKGNILERFSAQQFPDLHSELNLSSLELGDSALYFCASSPQTALNTQYFGPGTRLTVL.

The rearrangement uses TRBV5-5 and TRBJ2-3, with 8 bases lining up with TRBD2. Germline V gene sequence: CDR1 SGHKS, CDR2 YYEKEE (reference sequence). The CDR3 runs 14 residues. Losses at the gene ends were 0 bases for V and 4 bases for J; bases not matched to a gene: 1. CDR3: CASSLERGPDTQYF. The CDR3 DNA reads as TGTGCCAGCAGCTTGGAGCGGGGGCCAGATACGCAGTATTTT.

This clone has just one count. The CDR3 loop reads CATRDSFTLYEQYF. The CDR3 bases are TGTGCCACGAGGGACAGCTTCACCCTCTACGAGCAGTACTTC. The V and J genes are TRBV6-5 and TRBJ2-7, with TRBD1 identical over 7 bases. Germline lookup yields CDR1 MNHEY and CDR2 SVGAGI. The CDR3 is 14 amino acids. V shed 10 bases, J shed 3 bases, and the junction held 12 bases outside the gene matches.

This clone was counted once. The J gene is TRBJ2-2, the V gene TRBV19; a weak D match, TRBD2 (5 bases). Germline V gene lookup returns CDR1 LNHDA and CDR2 SQIVND (reference sequence). The CDR3 contains 13 residues. V dropped 3 bases and J dropped 3 bases, with 5 bases sitting between them. This chain's CDR3 is CASSMRDTGELFF. The CDR3 nucleotides read TGTGCCAGTAGTATGAGGGACACCGGGGAGCTGTTTTTT.

The CDR3, as DNA: TGTGCCAGCAGCGTAGATGGGGGCAGGTACACTGAAGCTTTCTTT. Its protein product is CASSVDGGRYTEAFF. This rearrangement joins TRBV9 to TRBJ1-1; D is possibly TRBD1 (6 bases). The germline CDR1 and CDR2 sequences are SGDLS and YYNGEE. The germline V and J ends were trimmed by 0 bases and 3 bases, with 12 bases remaining between them. This CDR3 has 15 residues.

The chain carries TRBV27 and TRBJ2-1; TRBD2 matches at 13 bases. Germline CDR1 and CDR2: MNHEY and SMNVEV (reference sequence). The CDR3 runs 15 residues. J lost 8 bases, V lost 6 bases, and 7 bases had no gene match. CDR3 sequence: CASRRGLAGRDEQFF. The CDR3, as DNA: TGTGCCAGCAGGAGGGGACTAGCGGGAAGGGATGAGCAGTTCTTC.

V is TRBV6-5 and J is TRBJ2-1; 9 positions agree with TRBD1. Germline assignment: CDR1 MNHEY and CDR2 SVGAGI. The CDR3 covers 15 residues. J lost 10 bases, V lost 2 bases, and 9 bases had no gene match. The CDR3 DNA is TGTGCCAGCAGTTACAACAGGGGGCCCCGCTGGGAGCAGTTCTTC. This codes for CASSYNRGPRWEQFF.

In DNA form, the CDR3 reads TGCGCCAGCAGCTTGGGCGGGGGAATCTCACCCCTCCACTTT. This encodes CASSLGGGISPLHF. The chain is built from TRBV5-1 and TRBJ1-6; tentative D call: TRBD1 (5 bases). CDR1 is SGHRS, CDR2 YFSETQ, per germline. This CDR3 comprises 14 residues. Trimming stripped 0 bases from V and 10 bases from J, with 11 bases between.

The chain combines TRBV29-1 with TRBJ1-3, with D unclear. Trimming removed 1 base from V and 0 bases from J, with 13 bases in between. Germline loops: CDR1 SQVTM, CDR2 ANQGSEA. The CDR3 is made up of 16 amino acids. The CDR3 protein is CSVEAIKPISGNTIYF. The CDR3 nucleotides read TGCAGCGTTGAAGCAATTAAGCCTATCTCTGGAAACACCATATATTTT.

The gene calls are TRBV21-1 and TRBJ1-4. TRBV21-1 is a pseudogene locus. This CDR3 is built from 12 residues. CDR3 coding DNA: TGTGCCAGCAGCAAACCGGATGAAAAACTGTTTTTT. Protein sequence: CASSKPDEKLFF.

The chain recombines TRBV2 with TRBJ2-2, with TRBD2 matching 13 bases. The V gene end was trimmed by 6 bases and the J gene end by 7 bases; junction bases not matched to a gene: 8. Germline V gives CDR1 SNHLY, CDR2 FYNNEI. The CDR3 contains 16 residues. As DNA, the CDR3 is TGTGCCAGCAGCCCCGGACTAGCGGGAGTGGGCGGGGAGCTGTTTTTT. Protein: CASSPGLAGVGGELFF.

The CDR3 loop reads CASSGDRDQPQHF. The CDR3 coding sequence is TGTGCCAGCAGCGGCGACAGGGATCAGCCCCAGCATTTT. This chain connects TRBV11-2 to TRBJ1-5, with 7 bases matching TRBD1. The CDR3 spans 13 residues. The germline V gene encodes CDR1 SGHAT and CDR2 FQNNGV. The V and J ends lost 5 bases and 5 bases, in that order; junction bases with no gene match: 3.

This clone was counted once. This chain uses TRBV19 with TRBJ1-5; a possible D gene is TRBD1 (5 bases). Germline V lookup: CDR1 LNHDA, CDR2 SQIVND (reference sequence). The CDR3 is 16 residues long. Deletions cut 6 bases from V and 4 bases from J, with 19 bases between. CDR3 sequence (DNA): TGTGCCAGTAGACATCGGGGGGACTTTACAAATCAGCCCCAGCATTTT. Translation: CASRHRGDFTNQPQHF.

The V gene is TRBV24-1, the J gene TRBJ2-2; TRBD1 agrees at 9 bases. Germline-derived CDR1 and CDR2 are KGHDR and SFDVKD. Trimming at V came to 4 bases and at J to 5 bases, leaving 7 bases not matched to a gene. This CDR3 is 16 amino acids long. Written as DNA, the CDR3 is TGTGCCACCAGTGACCCCGGGACAGGGTGGACCGGGGAGCTGTTTTTT. Translating it yields CATSDPGTGWTGELFF.

V is TRBV14 and J is TRBJ2-7; 9 positions match TRBD1. With V trimmed by 3 bases and J by 4 bases, 7 bases remained unmatched. CDR3 length: 15 residues. Germline V gives CDR1 SGHDN, CDR2 FVKESK. The CDR3 sequence: CASSQGGTGLYEQYF. The CDR3, as DNA: TGTGCCAGCAGCCAGGGAGGGACAGGGCTATACGAGCAGTACTTC.

V gene TRBV9 combines with J gene TRBJ1-2; the D gene is possibly TRBD1 (5 bases). The ends were cut back, 0 bases at V and 2 bases at J, with 8 bases in the middle. Germline-derived CDR1 and CDR2 are SGDLS and YYNGEE. The CDR3 contains 14 residues. In DNA, the CDR3 is TGTGCCAGCAGCGTAGATGACAGAAACTATGGCTACACCTTC. Translating gives CASSVDDRNYGYTF.

This clone was observed a handful of times. This chain uses TRBV21-1 with TRBJ2-5; TRBD2, the table's D call, was not compared with the DNA. TRBV21-1 corresponds to a pseudogene. The CDR3 runs to 15 residues. CDR3 in amino acids: CASSLGLAGAETQYF. The CDR3 nucleotides read TGTGCCAGCAGCCTGGGACTAGCGGGAGCAGAGACCCAGTACTTC.

This clone was recorded only once. This chain connects TRBV28 to TRBJ1-6; 10 bases line up with TRBD1. The CDR3 totals 15 residues. V shed 6 bases and J 16 bases; nucleotides not matched to a gene: 15. Germline V CDR1 and CDR2: MDHEN, SYDVKM. CDR3 bases: TGTGCCAGCAGCCTCGCCGGGACAGGGGCTCCGGAGCTCCACTTT. It codes for CASSLAGTGAPELHF.

Regarding this clone: The junction does not match germline at one end; this may be a read error. The genes are TRBV10-1 and TRBJ2-7; D gene ambiguous. The germline V gene encodes CDR1 WNHNN and CDR2 SYGVQD (reference sequence). CDR3 length: 11 residues. For the CDR3, the DNA is TGTAACCCACTCAACTCCTACGAGCAGTACTTC. It encodes CNPLNSYEQYF.

In DNA form, the CDR3 reads TGTGCCAGCAGCACCCTACTAGCGGGACAGTACAATGAGCAGTTCTTC. Translation: CASSTLLAGQYNEQFF. The chain links TRBV7-6 to TRBJ2-1, with TRBD2 identical over 10 bases. Trimming removed 5 bases from V and 4 bases from J; junction bases left unmatched: 8. Germline V gives CDR1 SGHVS, CDR2 FNYEAQ. There are 16 residues in the CDR3.

This chain connects TRBV27 to TRBJ1-2; D not certain. CDR1 is MNHEY and CDR2 is SMNVEV in the germline V gene (reference sequence). CDR3 length: 14 residues. Trimming took 2 bases from V and 2 from J, leaving 9 bases between them. The CDR3 DNA reads as TGTGCCAGCAGTTTACAACACCAGAACTATGGCTACACCTTC. Translating gives CASSLQHQNYGYTF.

V is TRBV5-4 and J is TRBJ2-4, with 10 positions matching TRBD1. The CDR3 runs to 16 residues. With 2 bases clipped from V and 5 bases from J, the junction kept 7 bases outside the gene matches. Germline V gene lookup returns CDR1 SGHNT and CDR2 YYREEE (reference sequence). The CDR3 nucleotides are TGTGCCAGCAGCTTCTCTCCCGGACAGGGGGAAAACATTCAGTACTTC. Translated, it gives CASSFSPGQGENIQYF.

The gene calls are TRBV6-5 and TRBJ2-1, with 7 nucleotides matching TRBD2. Germline loops: CDR1 MNHEY, CDR2 SVGAGI. The CDR3 sequence is 13 residues long. J lost 6 bases, V lost 6 bases, and 5 bases had no gene match. The CDR3 sequence: CASRARLANEQFF. The CDR3 DNA reads TGTGCCAGCAGGGCCCGACTAGCCAATGAGCAGTTCTTC.

The chain uses TRBV27 and TRBJ2-7; 13 bases fit TRBD2. In germline, CDR1 is MNHEY, CDR2 SMNVEV (reference sequence). Trimming removed 6 bases from V and 6 bases from J; junction bases left unmatched: 8. CDR3 length: 15 residues. CDR3 region: CASSLRGTSGIEQYF. The CDR3 DNA reads as TGTGCCAGCAGCCTTCGGGGGACTAGCGGGATCGAGCAGTACTTC.

This clone was detected only once. The chain is built from TRBV2 and TRBJ2-6; perhaps TRBD2 as D (5 bases). There are 16 residues in the CDR3. Per the germline V gene, CDR1 is SNHLY and CDR2 is FYNNEI. The V gene lost 6 bases and the J gene lost 2 bases, with 14 bases spanning the gap. The CDR3 sequence is CASSLRGFPGANVLTF. The CDR3, as DNA: TGTGCCAGCAGCCTCCGCGGGTTCCCTGGGGCCAACGTCCTGACTTTC. Supplemented by reference TRBV2 and TRBJ2-6, the full variable domain reads EPEVTQTPSHQVTQMGQEVILRCVPISNHLYFYWYRQILGQKVEFLVSFYNNEISEKSEIFDDQFSVERPDGSNFTLKIRSTKLEDSAMYFCASSLRGFPGANVLTFGAGSRLTVL.

This chain links TRBV3-1 (or the pseudogene TRBV3-2) with TRBJ2-7; D remains unclear. The CDR3 runs to 12 residues. V was trimmed by 8 bases and J by 0 bases, leaving 8 bases between them. Germline CDR1 is LGHDT and CDR2 is YNNKEL (reference sequence). The CDR3 bases are TGTGCCAGCGCGGCAGCCTCCTACGAGCAGTACTTC. This gives the protein CASAAASYEQYF.

The V and J genes are TRBV27 and TRBJ2-1, with D perhaps matching TRBD2 (6 bases). Germline CDR1 and CDR2: MNHEY and SMNVEV (reference sequence). This CDR3 comprises 16 residues. The V end was cut by 7 bases, the J end by 8 bases, with 24 bases between. The CDR3 DNA sequence: TGTGCCAGCATTTCCCTTCGGGAGACTCTTCGGCATGAGCAGTTCTTC. This codes for CASISLRETLRHEQFF.

The chain employs TRBV30 and TRBJ2-2, with TRBD1 matching over 10 bases. V was pared by 1 base and J by 7 bases, with 6 bases of the junction left unmatched. The CDR3 has 15 amino acids. Germline values: CDR1 GTSNPN, CDR2 SVGIG (reference sequence). CDR3 in amino acids: CAWSDGTGDVGELFF. Written as DNA, the CDR3 is TGTGCCTGGAGTGATGGGACAGGGGATGTCGGGGAGCTGTTTTTT.

This chain links TRBV19 with TRBJ2-3, with 16 bases that match TRBD2. The V gene's germline CDR1 is LNHDA and CDR2 SQIVND (reference sequence). Trimming took 3 bases from V and 6 from J; bases not matched to a gene: 0. The CDR3 consists of 15 residues. CDR3: CASSMGLAGGDTQYF. The CDR3 DNA follows: TGTGCCAGTAGTATGGGACTAGCGGGAGGGGATACGCAGTATTTT. Together with reference TRBV19 and TRBJ2-3, the CDR3 gives the full variable domain: DGGITQSPKYLFRKEGQNVTLSCEQNLNHDAMYWYRQDPGQGLRLIYYSQIVNDFQKGDIAEGYSVSREKKESFPLTVTSAQKNPTAFYLCASSMGLAGGDTQYFGPGTRLTVL.